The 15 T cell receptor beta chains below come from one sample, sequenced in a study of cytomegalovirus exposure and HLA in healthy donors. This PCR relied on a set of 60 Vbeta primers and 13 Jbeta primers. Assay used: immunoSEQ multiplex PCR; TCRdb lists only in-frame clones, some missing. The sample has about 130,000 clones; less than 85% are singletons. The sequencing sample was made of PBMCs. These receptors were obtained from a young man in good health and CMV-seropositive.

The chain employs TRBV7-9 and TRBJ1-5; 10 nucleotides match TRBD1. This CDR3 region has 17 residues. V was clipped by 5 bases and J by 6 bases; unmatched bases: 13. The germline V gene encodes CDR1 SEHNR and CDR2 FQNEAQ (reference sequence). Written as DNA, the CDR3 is TGTGCCAGCAGCCCTACGAAGGGACAGGGGTCGAGTCAGCCCCAGCATTTT. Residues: CASSPTKGQGSSQPQHF.

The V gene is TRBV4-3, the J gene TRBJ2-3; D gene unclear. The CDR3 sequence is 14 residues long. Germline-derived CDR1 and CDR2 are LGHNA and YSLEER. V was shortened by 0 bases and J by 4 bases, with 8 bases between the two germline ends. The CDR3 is CASSQDVNSDTQYF. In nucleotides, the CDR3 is TGCGCCAGCAGCCAAGATGTTAACTCAGATACGCAGTATTTT.

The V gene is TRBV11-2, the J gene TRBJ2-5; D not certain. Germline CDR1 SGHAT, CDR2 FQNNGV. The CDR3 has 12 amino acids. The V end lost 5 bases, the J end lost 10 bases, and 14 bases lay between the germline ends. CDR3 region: CASSKNPRNQYF. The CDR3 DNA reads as TGTGCCAGCAGCAAAAACCCCAGGAACCAGTACTTC.

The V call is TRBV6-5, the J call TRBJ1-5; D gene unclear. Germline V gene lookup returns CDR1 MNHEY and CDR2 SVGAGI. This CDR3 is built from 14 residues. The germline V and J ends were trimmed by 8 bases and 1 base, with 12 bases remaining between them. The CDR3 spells CASQRVGSNQPQHF. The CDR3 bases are TGTGCCAGCCAGAGGGTCGGGAGCAATCAGCCCCAGCATTTT.

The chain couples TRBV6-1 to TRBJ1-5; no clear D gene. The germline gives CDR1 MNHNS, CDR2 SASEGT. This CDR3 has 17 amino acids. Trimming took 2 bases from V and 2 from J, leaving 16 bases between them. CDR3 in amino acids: CASSETASGWGNQPQHF. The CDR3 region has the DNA TGTGCCAGCAGTGAAACCGCGTCGGGTTGGGGCAATCAGCCCCAGCATTTT.

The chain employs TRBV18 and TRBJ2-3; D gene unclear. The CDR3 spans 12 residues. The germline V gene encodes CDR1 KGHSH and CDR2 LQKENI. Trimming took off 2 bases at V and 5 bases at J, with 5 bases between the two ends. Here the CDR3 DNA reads TGTGCCAGCTCACCAATCGGAGATACGCAGTATTTT. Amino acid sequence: CASSPIGDTQYF.

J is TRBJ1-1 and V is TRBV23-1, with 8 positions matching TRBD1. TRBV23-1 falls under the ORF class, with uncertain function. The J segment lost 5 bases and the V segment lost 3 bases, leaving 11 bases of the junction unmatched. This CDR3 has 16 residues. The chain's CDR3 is CASSHQTGEVGTEAFF. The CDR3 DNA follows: TGCGCCAGCAGTCACCAGACAGGGGAGGTTGGTACTGAAGCTTTCTTT.

The CDR3 here is CASSQSAPLPRTTDTQYF. Written as DNA, the CDR3 is TGTGCCAGCAGCCAATCTGCCCCTCTACCCCGTACCACAGATACGCAGTATTTT. V is TRBV4-2 and J is TRBJ2-3; D is unclear. This CDR3 is built from 18 residues. Germline V gene lookup returns CDR1 LGHNA and CDR2 YNFKEQ. The V and J ends lost 2 bases and 2 bases respectively, with 20 bases between them.

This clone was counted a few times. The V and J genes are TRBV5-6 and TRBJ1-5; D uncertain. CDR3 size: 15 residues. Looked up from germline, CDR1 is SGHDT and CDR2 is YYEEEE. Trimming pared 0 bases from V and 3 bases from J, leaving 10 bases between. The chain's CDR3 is CASSLAGSINQPQHF. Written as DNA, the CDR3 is TGTGCCAGCAGCTTGGCCGGGAGTATCAATCAGCCCCAGCATTTT.

CDR3 nucleotide sequence: TGTGCCAGCAGCGACAGGGCGAATCAGCCCCAGCATTTT. This sequence encodes CASSDRANQPQHF. This chain links TRBV2 with TRBJ1-5, with TRBD1 matching over 7 bases. Trimming took 6 bases from V and 4 from J; bases not matched to a gene: 3. Per the germline V gene, CDR1 is SNHLY and CDR2 is FYNNEI. This CDR3 comprises 13 residues.

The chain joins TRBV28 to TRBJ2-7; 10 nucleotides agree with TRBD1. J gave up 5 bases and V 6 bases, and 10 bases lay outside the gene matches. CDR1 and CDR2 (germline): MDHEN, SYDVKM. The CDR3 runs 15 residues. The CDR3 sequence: CASRQPGQGINEQYF. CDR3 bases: TGTGCCAGCAGGCAACCGGGACAGGGGATTAACGAGCAGTACTTC.

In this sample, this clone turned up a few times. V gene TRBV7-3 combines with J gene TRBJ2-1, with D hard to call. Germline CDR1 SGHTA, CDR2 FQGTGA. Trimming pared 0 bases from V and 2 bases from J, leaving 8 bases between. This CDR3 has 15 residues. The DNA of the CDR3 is TGTGCCAGCAGCTTAACTAGTGTAGCCTACAATGAGCAGTTCTTC. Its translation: CASSLTSVAYNEQFF.

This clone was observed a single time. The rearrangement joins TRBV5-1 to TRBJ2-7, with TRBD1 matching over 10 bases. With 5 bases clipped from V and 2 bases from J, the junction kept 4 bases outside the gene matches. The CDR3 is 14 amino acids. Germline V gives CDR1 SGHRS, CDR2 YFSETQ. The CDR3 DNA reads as TGCGCCAGCAGGTGGGGACAGGGGCCCTACGAGCAGTACTTC. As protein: CASRWGQGPYEQYF.

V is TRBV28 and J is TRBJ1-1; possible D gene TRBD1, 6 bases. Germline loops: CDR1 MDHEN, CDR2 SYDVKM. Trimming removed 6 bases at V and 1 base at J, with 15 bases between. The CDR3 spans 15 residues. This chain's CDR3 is CASRSVGGANTEAFF. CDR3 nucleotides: TGTGCCAGCAGGTCCGTTGGGGGGGCGAACACTGAAGCTTTCTTT.

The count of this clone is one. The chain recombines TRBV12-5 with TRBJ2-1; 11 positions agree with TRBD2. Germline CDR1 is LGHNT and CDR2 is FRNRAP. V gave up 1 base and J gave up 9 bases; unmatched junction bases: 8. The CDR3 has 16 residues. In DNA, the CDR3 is TGTGCTAGTGGTTTGGCTACTAGCGGGAGATTGTTTGAGCAGTTCTTC. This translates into CASGLATSGRLFEQFF.